A single sample is the source of the 21 T cell receptor beta chains below, sequenced in a study of blood T cell repertoires in COVID-19. Method: immunoSEQ multiplex PCR; TCRdb's copy keeps in-frame clones and lacks some. The top ten clones hold 9.2% of a sample with 130,000 or so clones, about 79% of them seen once. The sequenced material came from PBMCs or T cells enriched from blood (not recorded which). These receptors were collected from a man in his fifties who had recovered from COVID-19.

This clone appeared a single time. The chain uses TRBV20-1 and TRBJ2-7; perhaps TRBD2 as D (6 bases). The V gene lost 6 bases and the J gene lost 5 bases, with 11 bases spanning the gap. Germline V gene data show CDR1 as DFQATT and CDR2 as SNEGSKA (reference sequence). The CDR3 loop spans 11 amino acids. The CDR3 here is CSARRVDEQYF. CDR3 bases: TGCAGTGCGCGGAGGGTCGACGAGCAGTACTTC.

This rearrangement joins TRBV3-1 (or the pseudogene TRBV3-2) to TRBJ2-2; D gene ambiguous. This CDR3 comprises 14 residues. CDR1 and CDR2 from the germline V gene are LGHDT and YNNKEL (reference sequence). V was shortened by 3 bases and J by 2 bases, with 7 bases between the two germline ends. The CDR3 here is CASSQAVNTGELFF. Written as DNA, the CDR3 is TGTGCCAGCAGCCAGGCAGTAAACACCGGGGAGCTGTTTTTT.

This rearrangement joins TRBV4-1 to TRBJ2-3; possibly TRBD2 for D (5 bases). V was pared by 3 bases and J by 1 base, with 8 bases between. The CDR3 consists of 14 residues. Germline loops: CDR1 MGHRA, CDR2 YSYEKL. DNA for the CDR3: TGCGCCAGCAGCCAGGGAGCGGGCACAGATACGCAGTATTTT. It yields the protein CASSQGAGTDTQYF.

V is TRBV4-3 and J is TRBJ2-3, with 8 bases aligning to TRBD2. Trimming removed 4 bases from V and 2 bases from J; junction bases left unmatched: 5. This CDR3 is 15 amino acids long. CDR1 is LGHNA and CDR2 is YSLEER in the germline V gene. The CDR3 loop reads CASSPRGAVTDTQYF. In nucleotides, the CDR3 is TGCGCCAGCAGCCCGCGGGGGGCCGTCACAGATACGCAGTATTTT.

This CDR3 is CASRGGAYNSPLHF. CDR3 in DNA: TGTGCCAGCCGGGGGGGGGCCTATAATTCACCCCTCCACTTT. This chain uses TRBV6-5 with TRBJ1-6; D may be TRBD1 (5 bases). CDR3 length: 14 residues. Between the trimmed V and J ends, which lost 8 bases and 2 bases, there was a span of 10 bases. CDR1 is MNHEY, CDR2 SVGAGI, per germline.

The chain has TRBV2 and TRBJ1-1; 7 nucleotides align to TRBD1. V shed 6 bases and J 4 bases; nucleotides not matched to a gene: 8. Germline V CDR1 and CDR2: SNHLY, FYNNEI. The CDR3 runs 14 residues. Here the CDR3 DNA reads TGTGCCAGCAGGCGACAGGGAGAGAGCACTGAAGCTTTCTTT. Translating it yields CASRRQGESTEAFF.

This chain links TRBV7-2 with TRBJ2-1, with D perhaps TRBD2 (6 bases). CDR1 SGHTA and CDR2 FQGNSA come from the germline V gene. The CDR3 loop spans 17 amino acids. The V end was cut by 1 base, the J end by 6 bases, with 19 bases between. The CDR3 region has the DNA TGTGCCAGCAGCTTAGTCGAATGGGGTGCGACTAGCAATGAGCAGTTCTTC. It translates to CASSLVEWGATSNEQFF.

The chain couples TRBV10-1 to TRBJ2-3; possible D gene TRBD2, 6 bases. The CDR3 is 16 amino acids. From germline, CDR1 is WNHNN and CDR2 SYGVQD (reference sequence). Trimming removed 6 bases at V and 2 bases at J, with 18 bases between. CDR3 sequence (DNA): TGCGCCAGCAGGGGACTGACACGGCTCCCCACAGATACGCAGTATTTT. This translates into CASRGLTRLPTDTQYF.

The chain is built from TRBV3-1 (or the pseudogene TRBV3-2) and TRBJ2-2, with 12 bases lining up with TRBD2. This CDR3 spans 16 amino acids. Looked up from germline, CDR1 is LGHDT and CDR2 is YNNKEL (reference sequence). V shed 4 bases, J shed 5 bases, and the junction held 5 bases outside the gene matches. CDR3: CASSLWTSGDTGELFF. The CDR3 DNA reads as TGTGCCAGCAGCCTGTGGACTAGCGGGGATACCGGGGAGCTGTTTTTT.

The V call is TRBV29-1, the J call TRBJ2-5; the D gene is possibly TRBD2 (5 bases). This CDR3 region has 13 residues. Trimming took off 7 bases at V and 7 bases at J, with 19 bases between the two ends. The germline gives CDR1 SQVTM, CDR2 ANQGSEA. The CDR3 nucleotides are TGCAGCGCTGGACTGACGGCCTGGGGGACCCAGTACTTC. This gives the protein CSAGLTAWGTQYF.

The chain combines TRBV28 with TRBJ1-2; 8 nucleotides match TRBD1. The CDR3 has 13 residues. V was clipped by 6 bases and J by 4 bases; unmatched bases: 4. CDR1 MDHEN and CDR2 SYDVKM come from the germline V gene. In DNA, the CDR3 is TGTGCCAGCAGCCGGACAGGGTCCTATGGCTACACCTTC. It is translated as CASSRTGSYGYTF.

The chain employs TRBV4-1 and TRBJ1-5, with D hard to call. The V and J ends lost 0 bases and 4 bases respectively, with 13 bases between them. CDR1 and CDR2 (germline): MGHRA, YSYEKL. The CDR3 contains 16 residues. The CDR3 nucleotides read TGCGCCAGCAGCCAAGATCAAACGGGCGGGAATCAGCCCCAGCATTTT. This sequence encodes CASSQDQTGGNQPQHF.

CDR3 coding DNA: TGTGCCAGCAGCCAAGCCTCGGGGGCCAAAAACATTCAGTACTTC. It encodes CASSQASGAKNIQYF. The J gene is TRBJ2-4, the V gene TRBV14; D may be TRBD2 (5 bases). V gave up 1 base and J gave up 1 base, with 8 bases separating them. CDR1 is SGHDN and CDR2 is FVKESK in the germline V gene. This CDR3 comprises 15 residues.

The chain links TRBV7-8 to TRBJ2-2; 9 nucleotides match TRBD1. Trimming removed 1 base from V and 1 base from J; junction bases left unmatched: 7. The CDR3 contains 18 residues. CDR1 and CDR2 from the germline V gene are SGHVS and FQNEAQ. The CDR3, as DNA: TGTGCCAGCAGCTTAGTCCTCGGACAGGGGATGAACACCGGGGAGCTGTTTTTT. Amino acids: CASSLVLGQGMNTGELFF.

This clone appeared a few times. The chain employs TRBV19 and TRBJ1-2; no reliable D call. The CDR3 sequence is 12 residues long. V dropped 4 bases and J dropped 8 bases, with 11 bases sitting between them. Germline lookup yields CDR1 LNHDA and CDR2 SQIVND (reference sequence). DNA for the CDR3: TGTGCCAGTAGTAGTCGGGGAGAGGGCTACACCTTC. This encodes CASSSRGEGYTF.

The rearrangement links TRBV7-2 to TRBJ1-2; 8 bases agree with TRBD1. The CDR3 totals 15 residues. Germline CDR1 is SGHTA and CDR2 is FQGNSA. V lost 1 base, J lost 14 bases, and 15 bases stayed unmatched. The CDR3 sequence is CASSLGSSQGVSRTF. CDR3 DNA: TGTGCCAGCAGCTTAGGATCGTCACAGGGGGTTTCGAGAACCTTC. Full variable domain (rest looked up from reference TRBV7-2 and TRBJ1-2): GAGVSQSPSNKVTEKGKDVELRCDPISGHTALYWYRQSLGQGLEFLIYFQGNSAPDKSGLPSDRFSAERTGGSVSTLTIQRTQQEDSAVYLCASSLGSSQGVSRTFGSGTRLTVV.

V usage is TRBV6-2 or TRBV6-3 and J usage is TRBJ1-2; TRBD1 matches 7 bases. The trim removed 5 bases at V and 3 bases at J, leaving 9 bases unmatched. The CDR3 is 15 residues long. Germline loops: CDR1 MNHEY, CDR2 SVGEGT. Here the CDR3 reads CASSPLRQGDYGYTF. CDR3 DNA sequence: TGTGCCAGCAGTCCACTAAGACAGGGCGACTATGGCTACACCTTC.

This chain links TRBV27 with TRBJ1-5; 7 bases align to TRBD1. V trimming: 2 bases; J trimming: 4 bases; junction bases outside the gene matches: 2. The CDR3 has 14 amino acids. Germline V gives CDR1 MNHEY, CDR2 SMNVEV (reference sequence). CDR3 residues: CASSLRDRNQPQHF. CDR3 nucleotides: TGTGCCAGCAGTTTAAGGGACAGAAATCAGCCCCAGCATTTT.

V is TRBV6-1 and J is TRBJ1-1; D call uncertain. Germline assignment: CDR1 MNHNS and CDR2 SASEGT. The CDR3 is made up of 13 amino acids. V lost 3 bases and J lost 5, with 10 bases in between. CDR3 loop: CASSDTLRTEAFF. In DNA form, the CDR3 reads TGTGCCAGCAGTGACACCCTGAGAACTGAAGCTTTCTTT.

V and J are TRBV7-2 and TRBJ1-2; TRBD1 matches 8 bases. The CDR3 has 14 amino acids. Unmatched junction bases numbered 5, after V lost 6 bases and J lost 2 bases. Per the germline V gene, CDR1 is SGHTA and CDR2 is FQGNSA. The CDR3 nucleotides read TGTGCCAGCAGTCAAACAGGGGGAAACTATGGCTACACCTTC. Its protein is CASSQTGGNYGYTF. The full variable domain, completed using reference TRBV7-2 and TRBJ1-2, is GAGVSQSPSNKVTEKGKDVELRCDPISGHTALYWYRQSLGQGLEFLIYFQGNSAPDKSGLPSDRFSAERTGGSVSTLTIQRTQQEDSAVYLCASSQTGGNYGYTFGSGTRLTVV.

The V gene is TRBV19, the J gene TRBJ2-6, with D perhaps TRBD1 (6 bases). The CDR3 contains 14 residues. Trimming stripped 11 bases from V and 4 bases from J, with 15 bases between. Germline lookup yields CDR1 LNHDA and CDR2 SQIVND (reference sequence). The CDR3 sequence: CASKGGGGANVLTF. CDR3 in DNA: TGTGCCTCAAAAGGGGGTGGCGGGGCCAACGTCCTGACTTTC.